Shown below are 26 T cell receptor beta chains from a single sample sequenced in a study of shared clonotypes between healthy human individuals (dated by TCRdb to the early 2020s). Library construction relied on the immunoSEQ multiplex PCR assay. TCRdb provides this immuneACCESS table in a form limited to in-frame rearrangements. Some clones are lacking; in checked studies, under half of them reflect an unresolved V gene, and why the rest are absent is not known. This sample lists more than 2 million clones; more than 90% were detected once. Clones ranked in the top ten supply 0.1% to 0.15% of the sample. The specimen sequenced was naive CD4+ T cells sorted from blood. Taken with the paper, the label for cell subset or site translates to: CD45RA+ positively selected. The receptors here all came from a man in his late teens or twenties in good health.

V and J are TRBV5-6 and TRBJ2-2; D is undetermined. The CDR3 extends over 12 amino acids. Trimming shortened V by 3 bases and J by 7 bases, and 7 bases separated the two germline ends. Germline loops: CDR1 SGHDT, CDR2 YYEEEE. CDR3: CASSSPVGELFF. For the CDR3, the DNA is TGTGCCAGCAGCTCTCCCGTCGGGGAGCTGTTTTTT.

This chain joins TRBV10-2 and TRBJ2-3, with 7 bases that match TRBD1. V gave up 3 bases and J gave up 7 bases; unmatched junction bases: 10. Germline V gene data show CDR1 as WSHSY and CDR2 as SAAADI. There are 15 residues in the CDR3. Here the CDR3 reads CASSDREQGPYTQYF. The CDR3 nucleotides are TGCGCCAGCAGTGACCGGGAACAGGGGCCCTATACGCAGTATTTT.

Points on this clone: Other DNA sequences in the same sample also yield this CDR3. The gene calls are TRBV7-2 and TRBJ2-7; no firm D call. There are 12 residues in the CDR3. The V and J ends lost 5 bases and 0 bases respectively, with 5 bases between them. Germline CDR1 is SGHTA and CDR2 is FQGNSA. The CDR3 nucleotides read TGTGCCAGCAGCCCGAGCTCCTACGAGCAGTACTTC. Protein product: CASSPSSYEQYF.

The V call is TRBV29-1, the J call TRBJ1-1, with D unclear. Germline loops: CDR1 SQVTM, CDR2 ANQGSEA. V lost 6 bases and J lost 0, with 11 bases in between. The CDR3 spans 13 residues. CDR3: CSVSAAMNTEAFF. Written as DNA, the CDR3 is TGCAGCGTCTCAGCTGCCATGAACACTGAAGCTTTCTTT. Full variable domain (remainder filled in from reference TRBV29-1 and TRBJ1-1): SAVISQKPSRDICQRGTSLTIQCQVDSQVTMMFWYRQQPGQSLTLIATANQGSEATYESGFVIDKFPISRPNLTFSTLTVSNMSPEDSSIYLCSVSAAMNTEAFFGQGTRLTVV.

The chain joins TRBV10-2 to TRBJ1-6; 8 nucleotides agree with TRBD1. Germline CDR1 reads WSHSY; CDR2 reads SAAADI. V trimming: 6 bases; J trimming: 11 bases; junction bases outside the gene matches: 6. The CDR3 spans 13 residues. The CDR3 region is CASRDPGGPPLHF. The CDR3 coding sequence is TGCGCCAGCAGGGACCCAGGGGGCCCACCCCTCCACTTT.

This chain links TRBV30 with TRBJ2-2, with a weak D call TRBD1 (5 bases). The germline CDR1 and CDR2 sequences are GTSNPN and SVGIG (reference sequence). V was clipped by 3 bases and J by 6 bases, with 11 bases between them. CDR3 length equals 13 residues. The CDR3 is CAWRPDMSGELFF. In DNA form, the CDR3 reads TGTGCCTGGAGGCCGGACATGTCCGGGGAGCTGTTTTTT. The full variable domain, with the rest looked up from reference TRBV30 and TRBJ2-2, is SQTIHQWPATLVQPVGSPLSLECTVEGTSNPNLYWYRQAAGRGLQLLFYSVGIGQISSEVPQNLSASRPQDRQFILSSKKLLLSDSGFYLCAWRPDMSGELFFGEGSRLTVL.

The rearrangement links TRBV6-1 to TRBJ1-3; tentative D call: TRBD1 (5 bases). The V gene's germline CDR1 is MNHNS and CDR2 SASEGT. The CDR3 totals 18 residues. V lost 2 bases and J lost 0, with 17 bases in between. CDR3 protein: CASSENLARAASGNTIYF. CDR3 sequence (DNA): TGTGCCAGCAGTGAAAACCTGGCCAGGGCCGCCTCTGGAAACACCATATATTTT.

V and J are TRBV5-1 and TRBJ1-1; 12 nucleotides match TRBD1. This CDR3 contains 13 residues. CDR1 and CDR2 (germline): SGHRS, YFSETQ. The ends lost 8 bases at V and 4 bases at J; junction bases unmatched: 3. The CDR3 nucleotides are TGCGCCAGTGCGGGACAGGGGGCCACTGAAGCTTTCTTT. Its translation is CASAGQGATEAFF.

The chain combines TRBV10-3 with TRBJ1-5; TRBD1 matches 10 bases. The V gene end was trimmed by 6 bases and the J gene end by 1 base; junction bases not matched to a gene: 3. Per germline, CDR1 ENHRY and CDR2 SYGVKD. This CDR3 is built from 15 residues. In DNA form, the CDR3 reads TGTGCCATCAGGGGGACAGGGGCCAGCAATCAGCCCCAGCATTTT. It codes for CAIRGTGASNQPQHF.

The chain combines TRBV18 with TRBJ2-1; 11 bases map to TRBD2. With 6 bases clipped from V and 10 bases from J, the junction kept 14 bases outside the gene matches. The CDR3 is made up of 16 amino acids. Looked up from germline, CDR1 is KGHSH and CDR2 is LQKENI. CDR3 in amino acids: CASSYSTSGGPKEQFF. CDR3 nucleotides: TGTGCCAGCTCCTATTCTACTAGCGGGGGCCCGAAGGAGCAGTTCTTC.

The J gene is TRBJ2-4, the V gene TRBV9; D might be TRBD2 (6 bases). V lost 0 bases to trimming and J lost 0 bases, with 16 bases between them. This CDR3 is 18 amino acids long. Germline CDR1 is SGDLS and CDR2 is YYNGEE. CDR3: CASSVDPGETGAKNIQYF. In DNA, the CDR3 is TGTGCCAGCAGCGTAGATCCGGGAGAAACGGGAGCCAAAAACATTCAGTACTTC.

The chain employs TRBV2 and TRBJ2-3; D remains ambiguous. The CDR3 consists of 11 residues. CDR1 is SNHLY and CDR2 is FYNNEI in the germline V gene. V was pared by 5 bases and J by 4 bases, with 4 bases between. CDR3 sequence reads: CASSLADTQYF. Written as DNA, the CDR3 is TGTGCCAGCAGTCTAGCAGATACGCAGTATTTT.

Of note for this clone: Mismatch with germline at one junction end may stem from a read error. The CDR3 bases are TGTGCTAGCAGCCAATTCGGGACAGGGGGGTACAATGAGCAGTTCTTC. This sequence encodes CASSQFGTGGYNEQFF. The rearrangement joins TRBV7-7 to TRBJ2-1, with 11 bases matching TRBD1. Germline CDR1 and CDR2: SSHAT and FNYEAQ (reference sequence). The CDR3 consists of 16 residues.

DNA for the CDR3: TGTGCCACCACCCGACGGTTCCAAGAGACCCAGTACTTC. Translated: CATTRRFQETQYF. This chain links TRBV6-1 with TRBJ2-5; D is uncertain. CDR1 MNHNS and CDR2 SASEGT come from the germline V gene. The CDR3 runs to 13 residues. Trimming took off 10 bases at V and 1 base at J, with 13 bases between the two ends.

The rearrangement joins TRBV19 to TRBJ2-7; 10 bases are a match to TRBD1. This CDR3 has 13 amino acids. Unmatched junction bases numbered 0, after V lost 6 bases and J lost 1 base. From germline, CDR1 is LNHDA and CDR2 SQIVND (reference sequence). CDR3 protein: CASRGQGSYEQYF. CDR3 in DNA: TGTGCCAGTAGGGGACAGGGGTCCTACGAGCAGTACTTC.

CDR3 bases: TGCGCCAGCAGCTACAGGGTACTTAGTGAGCAGTTCTTC. Its translation is CASSYRVLSEQFF. This chain joins TRBV5-1 and TRBJ2-1, with TRBD1 as a possible D gene (6 bases). This CDR3 is 13 amino acids long. From germline, CDR1 is SGHRS and CDR2 YFSETQ. Trimming removed 3 bases at V and 9 bases at J, with 13 bases between.

The table lists this clone with a count of one. V and J are TRBV27 and TRBJ2-7, with TRBD1 matching over 11 bases. CDR1 and CDR2 (germline): MNHEY, SMNVEV (reference sequence). This CDR3 is built from 15 residues. With 7 bases clipped from V and 2 bases from J, the junction kept 7 bases outside the gene matches. The CDR3 loop is CASTTGQGAAYEQYF. For the CDR3, the DNA is TGTGCCAGCACCACCGGACAGGGGGCCGCCTACGAGCAGTACTTC.

The chain recombines TRBV4-1 with TRBJ2-3; 7 nucleotides line up with TRBD1. The CDR3 covers 14 residues. Trimming took 5 bases from V and 0 from J; bases not matched to a gene: 2. The germline V gene encodes CDR1 MGHRA and CDR2 YSYEKL. The CDR3: CASSRGPSTDTQYF. Here the CDR3 DNA reads TGCGCCAGCAGCAGGGGGCCGAGCACAGATACGCAGTATTTT.

With regard to this clone: Other DNA sequences in the sample encode the same CDR3. The chain recombines TRBV11-3 with TRBJ2-1; 8 nucleotides align to TRBD1. Trimming took 5 bases from V and 0 from J; bases not matched to a gene: 3. CDR3 length: 15 residues. CDR1 and CDR2 (germline): SGHNT, YENEEA. The CDR3 is CASSPGQGSYNEQFF. CDR3 sequence (DNA): TGTGCCAGCAGCCCCGGACAGGGCTCCTACAATGAGCAGTTCTTC.

This clone has a single count. The J gene is TRBJ2-5, the V gene TRBV10-3; 9 bases align to TRBD1. After removal of 6 bases from V and 4 bases from J, the junction contained 12 bases not matched to a gene. Germline V gives CDR1 ENHRY, CDR2 SYGVKD. CDR3 length equals 16 residues. The CDR3 coding sequence is TGTGCCATCAGCACGGGACAGGGCTCCCTAGGAGAGACCCAGTACTTC. As protein: CAISTGQGSLGETQYF.

The V and J genes are TRBV7-8 and TRBJ1-2; D is uncertain. The CDR3 is made up of 17 amino acids. Germline-derived CDR1 and CDR2 are SGHVS and FQNEAQ. V lost 5 bases and J lost 2, with 21 bases in between. Written as DNA, the CDR3 is TGTGCCAGCAGCCCACCTCCCGGTACCCATAGAAACTATGGCTACACCTTC. This translates into CASSPPPGTHRNYGYTF.

The rearrangement uses TRBV6-6 and TRBJ2-1; weak D call: TRBD2 (7 bases). CDR3 length: 14 residues. Trimming took off 8 bases at V and 1 base at J, with 12 bases between the two ends. From germline, CDR1 is MNHNY and CDR2 SVGAGI (reference sequence). CDR3 amino acids: CASQGGGSYNEQFF. The CDR3 DNA reads TGTGCCAGCCAAGGGGGAGGGTCCTACAATGAGCAGTTCTTC.

With respect to this clone: At the DNA level, this CDR3 is encoded by other sequences in the same sample as well. The chain joins TRBV5-1 to TRBJ1-5; D is unresolved. The CDR3 has 15 residues. V was pared by 0 bases and J by 0 bases, with 7 bases between. Germline assignment: CDR1 SGHRS and CDR2 YFSETQ. The CDR3 sequence is CASSLAGVSNQPQHF. CDR3 nucleotide sequence: TGCGCCAGCAGCTTGGCCGGAGTTAGCAATCAGCCCCAGCATTTT. Full variable domain (rest looked up from reference TRBV5-1 and TRBJ1-5): KAGVTQTPRYLIKTRGQQVTLSCSPISGHRSVSWYQQTPGQGLQFLFEYFSETQRNKGNFPGRFSGRQFSNSRSEMNVSTLELGDSALYLCASSLAGVSNQPQHFGDGTRLSIL.

The rearrangement links TRBV15 to TRBJ1-4; D is possibly TRBD1 (5 bases). Germline CDR1 LNHNV, CDR2 YYDKDF (reference sequence). The ends were cut back, 3 bases at V and 1 base at J, with 6 bases in the middle. The CDR3 is 14 amino acids. The CDR3 nucleotides read TGTGCCACCAGCAGGGGGGAAACTAATGAAAAACTGTTTTTT. Translating gives CATSRGETNEKLFF.

V gene TRBV7-6 combines with J gene TRBJ2-1; tentatively, D is TRBD2 (6 bases). The CDR3 covers 16 residues. Germline CDR1 is SGHVS and CDR2 is FNYEAQ. V was trimmed by 4 bases and J by 3 bases, leaving 16 bases between them. DNA for the CDR3: TGTGCCAGCAGCTCCATACAAGGGACTTTCTACAATGAGCAGTTCTTC. Translation: CASSSIQGTFYNEQFF.

The chain uses TRBV5-1 and TRBJ2-6, with a tentative D call TRBD2 (6 bases). This CDR3 contains 16 residues. Germline values: CDR1 SGHRS, CDR2 YFSETQ. The V gene lost 5 bases and the J gene lost 0 bases, with 12 bases spanning the gap. The CDR3 DNA is TGCGCCAGCAGTGGTGGGACTTCCTCTGGGGCCAACGTCCTGACTTTC. It specifies CASSGGTSSGANVLTF.